A selection of T cell receptor beta chains follows, all from one sample in a study of cytomegalovirus exposure and HLA in healthy donors. The data were produced by immunoSEQ multiplex PCR, yet TCRdb's version contains in-frame clones alone and is incomplete. This table has around 97,000 clones, around 76% appearing once. The sample consisted of PBMCs. The receptor source for this set is a woman between 18 and 30 years old in good health and CMV-seropositive. CDR3s include the opening cysteine and the closing phenylalanine or tryptophan. Each record gives: CDR3 protein, V gene, J gene.

CAISESELSNQPQHF	TRBV10-3	TRBJ1-5
CARPRTGSTDTQYF	TRBV12-1	TRBJ2-3
CASSLARAGTRSNEQYF	TRBV5-6	TRBJ2-7
CASSPFDRESIQYF	TRBV18	TRBJ2-4
CASSEVWPPETQYF	TRBV6-1	TRBJ2-5
CASSLASGVAGGPGTQYF	TRBV5-6	TRBJ2-3
CASRRQGVDEQYF	TRBV2	TRBJ2-7
CASSHDRGRESGYTF	TRBV4-1	TRBJ1-2
CASSGGLEGYEQFF	TRBV18	TRBJ2-1
CASSPRWASGGHNTDTQYF	TRBV7-2	TRBJ2-3
CASSEWGGDEKLFF	TRBV2	TRBJ1-4
CASSRTGEGEKLFF	TRBV5-4	TRBJ1-4
CASQGAHPYEQYF	TRBV18	TRBJ2-7
CASSLGLAGASSYEQYF	TRBV5-1	TRBJ2-7
CASRGQLSTQYF	TRBV7-9	TRBJ2-3
CASSAGQGIYEQYF	TRBV5-6	TRBJ2-7
CASSSISRRDYGYTF	TRBV5-4	TRBJ1-2
CASRGAEGSAEAFF	TRBV28	TRBJ1-1
CASSASGTGFREQYF	TRBV11-3	TRBJ2-7
CASSPTSLTGRLEKLFF	TRBV5-1	TRBJ1-4
CASSLSRTSGGKETQYF	TRBV5-1	TRBJ2-5
CASSLLGGEQFF	TRBV6-5	TRBJ2-1
CASSDRAGVGYEQFF	TRBV7-2	TRBJ2-1
CASSAGQSIYGYTF	TRBV5-4	TRBJ1-2
CASSQRDGTTNEKLFF	TRBV4-2	TRBJ1-4
CASIQWAGEAKETQYF	TRBV23-1	TRBJ2-5
CASTSDSSYNEQFF	TRBV19	TRBJ2-1
CASSLEAADGNTIYF	TRBV5-1	TRBJ1-3
CAISESSRGLYNEQFF	TRBV10-3	TRBJ2-1
CASSREGTNTGELFF	TRBV9	TRBJ2-2
CASYSRFTGELFF	TRBV7-7	TRBJ2-2
CASSLEPSGSPYEQYF	TRBV27	TRBJ2-7
CASSPTSGRTSTDTQYF	TRBV5-6	TRBJ2-3
CASSETGDGGYTF	TRBV6-1	TRBJ1-2